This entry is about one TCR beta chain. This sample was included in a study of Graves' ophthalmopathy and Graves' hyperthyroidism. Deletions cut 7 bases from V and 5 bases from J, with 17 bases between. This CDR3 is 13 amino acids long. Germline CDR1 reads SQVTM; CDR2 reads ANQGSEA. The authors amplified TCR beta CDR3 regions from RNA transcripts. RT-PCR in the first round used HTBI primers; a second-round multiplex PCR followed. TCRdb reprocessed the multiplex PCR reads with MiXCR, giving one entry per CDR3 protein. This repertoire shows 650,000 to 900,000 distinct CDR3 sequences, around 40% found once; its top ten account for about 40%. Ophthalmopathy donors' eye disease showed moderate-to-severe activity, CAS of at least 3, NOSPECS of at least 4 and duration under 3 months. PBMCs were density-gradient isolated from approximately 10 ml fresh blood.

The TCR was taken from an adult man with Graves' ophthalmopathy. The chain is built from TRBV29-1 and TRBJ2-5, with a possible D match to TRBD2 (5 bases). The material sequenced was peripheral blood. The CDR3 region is CSALTSHEETQYF. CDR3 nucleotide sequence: TGCAGCGCCTTAACTAGTCATGAGGAGACCCAGTACTTC.